This T cell receptor beta chain appears in the sequencing data of a study of blood T cells in healthy people across ages. V was shortened by 6 bases and J by 0 bases, with 17 bases between the two germline ends. CDR1 is SEHNR and CDR2 is FQNEAQ in the germline V gene (reference sequence). The CDR3 is 16 amino acids. With a J-beta primer mix and a sample-barcoded 5' primer, a second PCR ran about 6 to 11 cycles. One entry per CDR3 protein, called by TCRdb with MiXCR from the 5' RACE reads. Of 1.5 million or so distinct CDR3 sequences listed, 40% to 50% were seen once; the top ten hold roughly 7.9%. This rearrangement joins TRBV7-9 to TRBJ1-2; tentative D call: TRBD1 (5 bases). The sample consisted of blood. The TCR comes from a woman aged 18-29 years in good health. DNA of the CDR3: TGTGCCAGCAGGGGGCTGAGGCAGACTACTAACTATGGCTACACCTTC. It translates to CASRGLRQTTNYGYTF.